The 28 T cell receptor beta chains below all came from one sample that was sequenced in a study of blood T cells in healthy people across ages. Alongside a J-beta primer mix, a sample-barcoded 5' primer served in a second PCR lasting about 7 to 11 cycles. One entry per CDR3 protein results from TCRdb running MiXCR on the 5' RACE reads. The sample contains about 1 million distinct CDR3 sequences, 40% to 55% of which appear only once. The sample taken for sequencing was blood. Receptor source: a woman aged 55 to 70 in good health.

The chain carries TRBV30 and TRBJ1-1, with 10 bases aligning to TRBD1. Trimming removed 3 bases from V and 4 bases from J; junction bases left unmatched: 5. The CDR3 has 14 residues. The germline gives CDR1 GTSNPN, CDR2 SVGIG (reference sequence). The CDR3, as DNA: TGTGCCTGGAGCTTCTGGACAGGGGGCACTGAAGCTTTCTTT. Protein sequence: CAWSFWTGGTEAFF.

The genes are TRBV27 and TRBJ2-7, with a possible D match to TRBD1 (6 bases). Germline V gives CDR1 MNHEY, CDR2 SMNVEV (reference sequence). CDR3 size: 14 residues. With 1 base removed from V and 4 bases from J, the gap between germline ends came to 11 bases. Here the CDR3 reads CASSLYGQLYEQYF. The DNA for the CDR3 is TGTGCCAGCAGTTTATACGGACAGCTGTACGAGCAGTACTTC.

This clonotype has just a few counts. J is TRBJ2-1 and V is TRBV4-2, with TRBD2 matching over 7 bases. CDR1 LGHNA and CDR2 YNFKEQ come from the germline V gene. The junction had 9 bases not matched to a gene; V was cut back by 1 base and J by 6 bases. There are 16 residues in the CDR3. The CDR3 DNA is TGTGCCAGCAGCCAAGGAGGGGCGGGAGTAAGCAATGAGCAGTTCTTC. It is translated as CASSQGGAGVSNEQFF.

The chain uses TRBV11-3 and TRBJ2-7; 11 bases line up with TRBD2. Germline assignment: CDR1 SGHNT and CDR2 YENEEA. This CDR3 region has 15 residues. Unmatched junction bases numbered 8, after V lost 5 bases and J lost 5 bases. The DNA of the CDR3 is TGTGCCAGCAGCATCCAACTAGCGGGAGAGAACGAGCAGTACTTC. Translation gives CASSIQLAGENEQYF.

This rearrangement joins TRBV27 to TRBJ2-1, with a possible D match to TRBD2 (6 bases). The germline CDR1 and CDR2 sequences are MNHEY and SMNVEV (reference sequence). This CDR3 region has 14 residues. Trimming shortened V by 8 bases and J by 4 bases, and 15 bases separated the two germline ends. Here the CDR3 reads CASARGGGYNEQFF. The CDR3 nucleotides are TGTGCCAGCGCCCGTGGGGGAGGTTACAATGAGCAGTTCTTC.

The rearrangement uses TRBV5-6 and TRBJ2-7; 12 positions match TRBD1. This CDR3 comprises 16 residues. Germline V gene sequence: CDR1 SGHDT, CDR2 YYEEEE. V trimming: 6 bases; J trimming: 4 bases; junction bases outside the gene matches: 11. CDR3 nucleotide sequence: TGTGCCAGCACCGGGGTAGGGACAGGGGGCTCATACGAGCAGTACTTC. It codes for CASTGVGTGGSYEQYF.

The chain joins TRBV29-1 to TRBJ2-3, with TRBD2 matching 9 bases. The V gene's germline CDR1 is SQVTM and CDR2 ANQGSEA. The ends lost 6 bases at V and 4 bases at J; junction bases unmatched: 8. This CDR3 region has 14 residues. The CDR3 is CSVAPGLASDTQYF. CDR3 DNA sequence: TGCAGCGTCGCCCCGGGACTAGCCTCAGATACGCAGTATTTT.

This sequence joins TRBV6-1 and TRBJ1-4; D remains ambiguous. The germline CDR1 and CDR2 sequences are MNHNS and SASEGT. Trimming stripped 8 bases from V and 0 bases from J, with 13 bases between. CDR3 length: 15 amino acids. The CDR3 nucleotides are TGTGCCAGCGGGGAGTCCCGTGCAACTAATGAAAAACTGTTTTTT. Protein sequence: CASGESRATNEKLFF.

This CDR3 reads CSGGTSLFEQFF. The DNA of the CDR3 is TGCAGCGGGGGGACTAGCTTATTTGAGCAGTTCTTC. The V gene is TRBV29-1, the J gene TRBJ2-1, with 9 bases fitting TRBD2. Per germline, CDR1 SQVTM and CDR2 ANQGSEA. J gave up 9 bases and V 7 bases, and 7 bases lay outside the gene matches. The CDR3 runs to 12 residues.

This clonotype was counted only a few times. This chain links TRBV5-1 with TRBJ2-1; a weak D match, TRBD1 (6 bases). This CDR3 spans 15 amino acids. The germline V gene encodes CDR1 SGHRS and CDR2 YFSETQ. Trimming left V 1 base short and J 5 bases short, with 13 bases between. The CDR3 region is CASSLIGGQNNEQFF. CDR3 bases: TGCGCCAGCAGCTTGATTGGGGGCCAGAACAATGAGCAGTTCTTC. Complete variable domain (other parts from reference TRBV5-1 and TRBJ2-1): KAGVTQTPRYLIKTRGQQVTLSCSPISGHRSVSWYQQTPGQGLQFLFEYFSETQRNKGNFPGRFSGRQFSNSRSEMNVSTLELGDSALYLCASSLIGGQNNEQFFGPGTRLTVL.

This clonotype has a handful of counts. The chain carries TRBV21-1 and TRBJ2-1; the table gives TRBD2 as D, unverified against the DNA. TRBV21-1 corresponds to a pseudogene. CDR3 length equals 17 residues. The CDR3 DNA sequence: TGTGCCAGCAGCAAAGATGGTAGCGGGAGAGGGTACAATGAGCAGTTCTTC. Amino acids: CASSKDGSGRGYNEQFF.

This clonotype occurred a few times. The chain combines TRBV29-1 with TRBJ2-1, with 8 bases lining up with TRBD2. The CDR3 consists of 16 residues. Trimming took 2 bases from V and 0 from J; bases not matched to a gene: 6. From germline, CDR1 is SQVTM and CDR2 ANQGSEA. The CDR3 protein is CSVELAGVASYNEQFF. The CDR3 coding sequence is TGCAGCGTTGAACTAGCGGGTGTAGCCTCCTACAATGAGCAGTTCTTC.

This chain joins TRBV3-1 and TRBJ1-1, with D possibly being TRBD1 (5 bases). This CDR3 has 14 amino acids. Looked up from germline, CDR1 is LGHDT and CDR2 is YNNKEL (reference sequence). Trimming pared 4 bases from V and 1 base from J, leaving 10 bases between. CDR3 in amino acids: CASSRRQSNTEAFF. CDR3 bases: TGTGCCAGCAGCCGAAGACAGTCGAACACTGAAGCTTTCTTT.

This clonotype was detected a few times. The genes are TRBV7-2 and TRBJ2-7, with D possibly TRBD2 on 6 matching bases. CDR1 is SGHTA and CDR2 is FQGNSA in the germline V gene. Trimming cost V 5 bases and J 4 bases, with 18 bases left between them. This CDR3 has 15 residues. CDR3 region: CASSPPTGAVYEQYF. The CDR3 DNA reads TGTGCCAGCAGCCCTCCAACGGGAGCCGTTTACGAGCAGTACTTC.

The rearrangement links TRBV30 to TRBJ2-3, with TRBD1 identical over 9 bases. The CDR3 totals 15 residues. From germline, CDR1 is GTSNPN and CDR2 SVGIG (reference sequence). V lost 2 bases, J lost 3 bases, and 6 bases stayed unmatched. CDR3 sequence: CAWSPTGGGTDTQYF. In DNA form, the CDR3 reads TGTGCCTGGAGTCCTACAGGGGGCGGGACAGATACGCAGTATTTT.

This clonotype showed up many times. This chain joins TRBV28 and TRBJ2-7, with 11 bases that match TRBD1. In germline, CDR1 is MDHEN, CDR2 SYDVKM. This CDR3 is 12 amino acids long. The V gene end was trimmed by 2 bases and the J gene end by 11 bases; junction bases not matched to a gene: 2. The CDR3 nucleotides are TGTGCCAGCAGTTTAACGGGACAGGGGGAGTACTTC. This translates into CASSLTGQGEYF.

The V gene is TRBV28, the J gene TRBJ2-2; D perhaps matches TRBD2 (7 bases). The CDR3 spans 17 residues. Germline V gives CDR1 MDHEN, CDR2 SYDVKM. V lost 3 bases and J 4 bases, leaving 18 bases between the germline ends. CDR3 nucleotides: TGTGCCAGCAGTTTTAAAGGGCGAAGGGGGGGCACCGGGGAGCTGTTTTTT. This codes for CASSFKGRRGGTGELFF.

The chain recombines TRBV12-5 with TRBJ2-4, with 9 bases fitting TRBD2. The CDR3 is 14 residues long. The junction had 5 bases not matched to a gene; V was cut back by 5 bases and J by 6 bases. Germline lookup yields CDR1 LGHNT and CDR2 FRNRAP. The CDR3 loop is CASGPSGVPNIQYF. The CDR3 DNA reads as TGTGCTAGTGGTCCTAGCGGGGTGCCAAACATTCAGTACTTC.

The chain employs TRBV4-1 and TRBJ2-7; 10 positions match TRBD2. CDR1 and CDR2 (germline): MGHRA, YSYEKL. The CDR3 is made up of 15 amino acids. V shed 1 base and J 3 bases; nucleotides not matched to a gene: 3. CDR3 nucleotide sequence: TGCGCCAGCAGCCAAGCCGGGACTAGCGTCTACGAGCAGTACTTC. It yields the protein CASSQAGTSVYEQYF.

The rearrangement joins TRBV10-3 to TRBJ2-5; tentatively, D is TRBD2 (5 bases). The germline CDR1 and CDR2 sequences are ENHRY and SYGVKD. This CDR3 contains 15 residues. V lost 1 base to trimming and J lost 3 bases, with 12 bases between them. CDR3: CAISEFAGEKETQYF. The CDR3 DNA is TGTGCCATCAGTGAGTTTGCGGGCGAGAAAGAGACCCAGTACTTC.

This clonotype was detected only once. CDR3 DNA sequence: TGTGCCAGCACACAGCCTACAGGGGGACGGGGCGAGCAGTACTTC. Translation gives CASTQPTGGRGEQYF. This rearrangement joins TRBV6-2 or TRBV6-3 to TRBJ2-4; TRBD1 matches 8 bases. The J call is doubtful: the DNA matches TRBJ2-7 better. The CDR3 runs to 15 residues. CDR1 MNHEY and CDR2 SVGEGT come from the germline V gene.

The chain links TRBV15 to TRBJ2-3; D uncertain. With 3 bases removed from V and 4 bases from J, the gap between germline ends came to 17 bases. CDR1 and CDR2 (germline): LNHNV, YYDKDF (reference sequence). This CDR3 has 16 residues. CDR3 nucleotides: TGTGCCACCAGCAGCGGACGACCCCCGCCCGCAGATACGCAGTATTTT. This encodes CATSSGRPPPADTQYF.

This clonotype was detected ten times or more. The rearrangement links TRBV11-1 to TRBJ2-7; the D is unclear. The ends were cut back, 5 bases at V and 3 bases at J, with 5 bases in the middle. This CDR3 contains 11 residues. Germline loops: CDR1 SGHAT, CDR2 FQDESV (reference sequence). The CDR3 reads CASSHGYEQYF. The CDR3 nucleotides are TGTGCCAGCAGCCACGGCTACGAGCAGTACTTC.

V usage is TRBV5-1 and J usage is TRBJ2-1; unclear D gene. CDR1 and CDR2 (germline): SGHRS, YFSETQ. The CDR3 has 16 residues. V lost 5 bases and J lost 4, with 19 bases in between. The CDR3 loop is CASSPGRQASYNEQFF. CDR3 nucleotides: TGCGCCAGCAGTCCTGGCAGGCAGGCATCGTACAATGAGCAGTTCTTC.

This sequence joins TRBV4-1 and TRBJ1-5; no clear D. The germline V gene has CDR1 MGHRA and CDR2 YSYEKL. V gave up 0 bases and J gave up 2 bases, with 8 bases separating them. The CDR3 covers 15 residues. This chain's CDR3 is CASSQEGSRNQPQHF. For the CDR3, the DNA is TGCGCCAGCAGCCAAGAGGGCAGTCGCAATCAGCCCCAGCATTTT.

V usage is TRBV20-1 and J usage is TRBJ1-6; D is perhaps TRBD1 (6 bases). CDR1 and CDR2 (germline): DFQATT, SNEGSKA (reference sequence). The CDR3 has 17 residues. The V and J ends lost 4 bases and 0 bases respectively, with 16 bases between them. CDR3 protein: CSAKGVVTISYNSPLHF. DNA for the CDR3: TGCAGTGCTAAGGGGGTAGTTACAATCTCCTATAATTCACCCCTCCACTTT.

This chain links TRBV15 with TRBJ2-3; D not resolved. Germline loops: CDR1 LNHNV, CDR2 YYDKDF (reference sequence). This CDR3 has 14 residues. V dropped 4 bases and J dropped 1 base, with 9 bases sitting between them. As DNA, the CDR3 is TGTGCCACCAGCATAAGACGAGGCACAGATACGCAGTATTTT. Its protein product is CATSIRRGTDTQYF.

The V gene is TRBV27, the J gene TRBJ2-7; the D gene is possibly TRBD1 (5 bases). Trimming left V 0 bases short and J 3 bases short, with 12 bases between. This CDR3 has 15 amino acids. Germline V CDR1 and CDR2: MNHEY, SMNVEV (reference sequence). The CDR3 coding sequence is TGTGCCAGCAGTTTATCTACAGGACCCATCTACGAGCAGTACTTC. As protein: CASSLSTGPIYEQYF.